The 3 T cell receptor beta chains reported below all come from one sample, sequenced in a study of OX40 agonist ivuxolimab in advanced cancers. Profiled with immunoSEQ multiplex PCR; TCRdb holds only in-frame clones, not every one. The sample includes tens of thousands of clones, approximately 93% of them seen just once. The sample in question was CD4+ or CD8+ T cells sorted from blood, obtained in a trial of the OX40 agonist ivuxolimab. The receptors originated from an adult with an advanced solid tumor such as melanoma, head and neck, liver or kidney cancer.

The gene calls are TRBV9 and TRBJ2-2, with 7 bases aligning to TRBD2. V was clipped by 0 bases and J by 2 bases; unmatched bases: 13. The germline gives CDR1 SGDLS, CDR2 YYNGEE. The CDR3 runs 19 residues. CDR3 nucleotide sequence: TGTGCCAGCAGCGTAGGTGTTAGCGGGTCTACCCCTAACACCGGGGAGCTGTTTTTT. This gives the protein CASSVGVSGSTPNTGELFF.

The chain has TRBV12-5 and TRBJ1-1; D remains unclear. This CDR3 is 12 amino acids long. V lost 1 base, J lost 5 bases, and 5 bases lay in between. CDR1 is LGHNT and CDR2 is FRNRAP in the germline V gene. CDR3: CASGLGVTEAFF. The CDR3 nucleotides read TGTGCTAGTGGTTTGGGGGTAACTGAAGCTTTCTTT.

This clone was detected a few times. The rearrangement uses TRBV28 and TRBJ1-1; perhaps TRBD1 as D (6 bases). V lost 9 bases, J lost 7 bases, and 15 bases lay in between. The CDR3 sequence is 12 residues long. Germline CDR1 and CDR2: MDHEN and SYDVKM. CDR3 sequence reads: CASRRGANEAFF. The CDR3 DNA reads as TGTGCCAGTCGTCGGGGGGCCAATGAAGCTTTCTTT.